The text below deals with one T cell receptor beta chain. Data came from immunoSEQ multiplex PCR; TCRdb stores just in-frame clones and leaves some out. Of roughly 190,000 clones listed, about four fifths are singletons. Categorization into cohorts depended on clinical history that participants reported. The data belong to a study of blood T cell repertoires in COVID-19. Trimming at V came to 4 bases and at J to 3 bases, leaving 9 bases not matched to a gene. The germline V gene has CDR1 SGHNT and CDR2 YYREEE (reference sequence). CDR3 length equals 15 residues. The sequence derives from a woman aged 25 to 39 who had been exposed to COVID-19. The source material was PBMCs or T cells enriched from blood (not recorded which). The V gene is TRBV5-4, the J gene TRBJ1-1; 7 bases match TRBD1. The DNA of the CDR3 is TGTGCCAGCAGCAGGGGCGGGACAGACTACACTGAAGCTTTCTTT. It is translated as CASSRGGTDYTEAFF.